Shown below are 26 T cell receptor beta chains from a single sample sequenced in a study of T cell responses to AZD1222 COVID-19 vaccine. Profiling relied on immunoSEQ multiplex PCR, and the TCRdb table lists in-frame clones only, not all of them. The repertoire has roughly 110,000 clones, around 87% of them found once; the top ten carry roughly 12%. The sample was peripheral blood, taken on day 0 of AZD1222 vaccination. Source of these receptors: an adult in good health.

The chain combines TRBV7-2 with TRBJ1-1; maybe TRBD1 (6 bases). V lost 5 bases and J lost 4, with 11 bases in between. The length of the CDR3 is 13 residues. Germline CDR1 SGHTA, CDR2 FQGNSA. The CDR3, as DNA: TGTGCCAGCAGCGGCACAGGGAGCACTGAAGCTTTCTTT. Translating gives CASSGTGSTEAFF.

V and J are TRBV6-5 and TRBJ2-1; 11 nucleotides align to TRBD2. V shed 5 bases, J shed 13 bases, and the junction held 1 base outside the gene matches. This CDR3 spans 11 amino acids. The germline CDR1 and CDR2 sequences are MNHEY and SVGAGI. CDR3 sequence reads: CASSTSGSQFF. CDR3 nucleotide sequence: TGTGCCAGCAGTACTAGCGGGAGTCAGTTCTTC.

In DNA, the CDR3 is TGTGCCAGCAGTGACCGGTACGAGCAGTACTTC. It codes for CASSDRYEQYF. V gene TRBV25-1 combines with J gene TRBJ2-7; D is unresolved. V was cut by 3 bases and J by 4 bases, with 4 bases left in between. Germline V gives CDR1 MGHDK, CDR2 SYGVNS. The CDR3 contains 11 residues.

V gene TRBV28 combines with J gene TRBJ2-1; D uncertain. The CDR3 is 14 amino acids. Looked up from germline, CDR1 is MDHEN and CDR2 is SYDVKM. Trimming stripped 7 bases from V and 7 bases from J, with 17 bases between. CDR3 in DNA: TGTGCCAGCACGGACGCCCGGATGAGGAATGAGCAGTTCTTC. This translates into CASTDARMRNEQFF.

This clone was observed many times. The gene calls are TRBV27 and TRBJ2-5, with 7 positions matching TRBD1. Germline trimming cut 5 bases from V and 5 bases from J; bases unmatched to any gene: 5. CDR1 and CDR2 (germline): MNHEY, SMNVEV (reference sequence). This CDR3 comprises 13 residues. This CDR3 reads CASSMTGIETQYF. The DNA of the CDR3 is TGTGCCAGCAGTATGACAGGGATTGAGACCCAGTACTTC.

This chain links TRBV28 with TRBJ2-7, with a weak D call TRBD1 (6 bases). The CDR3 sequence is 14 residues long. Trimming left V 6 bases short and J 3 bases short, with 15 bases between. Germline lookup yields CDR1 MDHEN and CDR2 SYDVKM. The CDR3 spells CASRRGQGSYEQYF. CDR3 DNA: TGTGCCAGCAGACGGGGACAAGGGAGCTACGAGCAGTACTTC.

The CDR3 DNA reads as TGTGCCTGGAGGGCCCCGGCCCTCCATCAGCCCCAGCATTTT. Protein: CAWRAPALHQPQHF. The V gene is TRBV30, the J gene TRBJ1-5; no definite D call. CDR3 length: 14 residues. The ends were cut back, 3 bases at V and 5 bases at J, with 14 bases in the middle. Germline lookup yields CDR1 GTSNPN and CDR2 SVGIG (reference sequence).

The J gene is TRBJ2-7, the V gene TRBV3-1 (or the pseudogene TRBV3-2); D is perhaps TRBD1 (7 bases). The CDR3 is 15 residues long. Germline V gene lookup returns CDR1 LGHDT and CDR2 YNNKEL (reference sequence). V lost 1 base, J lost 2 bases, and 12 bases lay in between. The CDR3 is CASSQAGGTAYEQYF. Here the CDR3 DNA reads TGTGCCAGCAGCCAAGCAGGGGGGACAGCCTACGAGCAGTACTTC.

In this sample, this clone turned up once. The rearrangement links TRBV28 to TRBJ1-6; no clear D gene. The length of the CDR3 is 14 residues. The V gene lost 6 bases and the J gene lost 12 bases, with 18 bases spanning the gap. Germline lookup yields CDR1 MDHEN and CDR2 SYDVKM. CDR3 in amino acids: CASSPPQASRPLHF. CDR3 in DNA: TGTGCCAGCAGCCCCCCCCAGGCCAGTAGACCCCTCCACTTT. Supplemented by reference TRBV28 and TRBJ1-6, the full variable domain reads DVKVTQSSRYLVKRTGEKVFLECVQDMDHENMFWYRQDPGLGLRLIYFSYDVKMKEKGDIPEGYSVSREKKERFSLILESASTNQTSMYLCASSPPQASRPLHFGNGTRLTVT.

This clone appeared a few times. The CDR3 region is CASSLGDHKGKLFF. The CDR3 DNA follows: TGTGCCAGCAGTTTGGGGGACCATAAGGGAAAACTGTTTTTT. The gene calls are TRBV28 and TRBJ1-4; TRBD1 is a possible D gene (5 bases). CDR1 and CDR2 (germline): MDHEN, SYDVKM. With 3 bases removed from V and 10 bases from J, the gap between germline ends came to 15 bases. The CDR3 has 14 amino acids.

This chain joins TRBV6-2 or TRBV6-3 and TRBJ2-3, with D uncertain. The germline V and J ends were trimmed by 1 base and 4 bases, with 3 bases remaining between them. This CDR3 is built from 12 residues. Germline CDR1 MNHEY, CDR2 SVGEGT. The CDR3: CASSYFPDTQYF. The CDR3 bases are TGTGCCAGCAGTTACTTCCCAGATACGCAGTATTTT.

This clone appeared a single time. The V and J genes are TRBV10-3 and TRBJ1-3; D gene unclear. V lost 6 bases to trimming and J lost 0 bases, with 12 bases between them. The germline gives CDR1 ENHRY, CDR2 SYGVKD. The CDR3 sequence is 15 residues long. The CDR3 DNA reads TGTGCCATCAGACCCGGTGTGAGCTCTGGAAACACCATATATTTT. It specifies CAIRPGVSSGNTIYF.

This rearrangement joins TRBV3-1 (or the pseudogene TRBV3-2) to TRBJ2-3; D is unresolved. The length of the CDR3 is 13 residues. The germline V and J ends were trimmed by 1 base and 6 bases, with 8 bases remaining between them. Germline assignment: CDR1 LGHDT and CDR2 YNNKEL (reference sequence). This CDR3 is CASSQAGRDTQYF. CDR3 bases: TGTGCCAGCAGCCAAGCTGGACGGGATACGCAGTATTTT.

This chain links TRBV11-3 with TRBJ2-7; D might be TRBD1 or TRBD2, each matching 6 bases. This CDR3 region has 15 residues. Germline-derived CDR1 and CDR2 are SGHNT and YENEEA. Trimming took 1 base from V and 6 from J, leaving 16 bases between them. The DNA for the CDR3 is TGTGCCAGCAGCTTAGGGAGGGGGACCGCCAGCGAGCAGTACTTC. It specifies CASSLGRGTASEQYF. The entire variable domain, with the rest obtained from reference TRBV11-3 and TRBJ2-7, is as follows: EAGVVQSPRYKIIEKKQPVAFWCNPISGHNTLYWYLQNLGQGPELLIRYENEEAVDDSQLPKDRFSAERLKGVDSTLKIQPAELGDSAVYLCASSLGRGTASEQYFGPGTRLTVT.

This clone was seen a few times. This chain uses TRBV6-6 with TRBJ2-3; D ambiguous. From germline, CDR1 is MNHNY and CDR2 SVGAGI (reference sequence). Trimming left V 5 bases short and J 2 bases short, with 8 bases between. This CDR3 has 13 residues. CDR3 in DNA: TGTGCCAGCAGTGCGACTGACACAGATACGCAGTATTTT. Translating it yields CASSATDTDTQYF.

The chain has TRBV4-3 and TRBJ1-2; a possible D gene is TRBD1 (5 bases). The CDR3 consists of 13 residues. Germline assignment: CDR1 LGHNA and CDR2 YSLEER. The ends were cut back, 1 base at V and 8 bases at J, with 11 bases in the middle. For the CDR3, the DNA is TGCGCCAGCAGCCAAGTATCGGGGGTAGGCTACACCTTC. Encoded protein: CASSQVSGVGYTF.

The V call is TRBV9, the J call TRBJ2-2; D is undetermined. The CDR3 is 12 residues long. With 5 bases removed from V and 4 bases from J, the gap between germline ends came to 6 bases. Germline CDR1 and CDR2: SGDLS and YYNGEE. The CDR3 bases are TGTGCCAGCAGAGGGTCCACCGGGGAGCTGTTTTTT. Its translation: CASRGSTGELFF.

The rearrangement joins TRBV7-3 to TRBJ2-1; 7 bases align to TRBD2. V was clipped by 5 bases and J by 9 bases; unmatched bases: 4. CDR3 length: 12 amino acids. Germline V lookup: CDR1 SGHTA, CDR2 FQGTGA. The CDR3 spells CASSLSGGEQFF. The CDR3 DNA reads TGTGCCAGCAGCCTCTCGGGGGGTGAGCAGTTCTTC.

The J gene is TRBJ2-7, the V gene TRBV6-5, with D perhaps TRBD2 (6 bases). V was pared by 6 bases and J by 3 bases, with 12 bases between. The length of the CDR3 is 13 residues. In germline, CDR1 is MNHEY, CDR2 SVGAGI. The CDR3 protein is CASSLLAYYEQYF. The CDR3 DNA reads as TGTGCCAGCAGCCTTCTAGCGTACTACGAGCAGTACTTC.

This chain's CDR3 is CASSLGRAGYGYTF. As DNA, the CDR3 is TGTGCCAGCAGCTTAGGCAGGGCTGGCTATGGCTACACCTTC. The chain recombines TRBV7-9 with TRBJ1-2; TRBD1 is a possible D gene (5 bases). The length of the CDR3 is 14 residues. The ends were cut back, 1 base at V and 4 bases at J, with 10 bases in the middle. Germline V gene sequence: CDR1 SEHNR, CDR2 FQNEAQ (reference sequence).

The genes are TRBV6-6 and TRBJ2-1; D assignment may be TRBD1 or TRBD2 (5 bases each). This CDR3 region has 15 residues. Germline V CDR1 and CDR2: MNHNY, SVGAGI (reference sequence). V lost 6 bases to trimming and J lost 8 bases, with 20 bases between them. In DNA form, the CDR3 reads TGTGCCAGCAGCATCGGACGGCCCGAGGGGCATGAGCAGTTCTTC. It specifies CASSIGRPEGHEQFF.

The chain has TRBV7-9 and TRBJ2-5; possible D gene TRBD2, 5 bases. Trimming took off 1 base at V and 7 bases at J, with 7 bases between the two ends. CDR1 and CDR2 from the germline V gene are SEHNR and FQNEAQ (reference sequence). The CDR3 runs 12 residues. The CDR3 here is CASSLERGTQYF. The DNA for the CDR3 is TGTGCCAGCAGCTTAGAACGGGGGACCCAGTACTTC.

The J gene is TRBJ2-3, the V gene TRBV5-1; the D is unclear. Trimming shortened V by 2 bases and J by 2 bases, and 3 bases separated the two germline ends. This CDR3 is built from 12 residues. CDR1 and CDR2 (germline): SGHRS, YFSETQ. CDR3 in amino acids: CASSFTTDTQYF. In nucleotides, the CDR3 is TGCGCCAGCAGCTTTACCACAGATACGCAGTATTTT.

This clone was detected only a few times. The chain joins TRBV9 to TRBJ1-2; D uncertain. Germline lookup yields CDR1 SGDLS and CDR2 YYNGEE. V dropped 2 bases and J dropped 8 bases, with 13 bases sitting between them. This CDR3 region has 13 residues. Here the CDR3 DNA reads TGTGCCAGCAGCGTCGACGTAGTTGGAGGCTACACCTTC. It yields the protein CASSVDVVGGYTF. The variable domain in full, with the rest retrieved from reference TRBV9 and TRBJ1-2, is DSGVTQTPKHLITATGQRVTLRCSPRSGDLSVYWYQQSLDQGLQFLIQYYNGEERAKGNILERFSAQQFPDLHSELNLSSLELGDSALYFCASSVDVVGGYTFGSGTRLTVV.

V is TRBV3-1 (or the pseudogene TRBV3-2) and J is TRBJ2-5, with D perhaps matching TRBD2 (6 bases). CDR3 length: 15 amino acids. Germline CDR1 and CDR2: LGHDT and YNNKEL (reference sequence). V was shortened by 3 bases and J by 5 bases, with 16 bases between the two germline ends. This CDR3 is CASSQGLPRGETQYF. CDR3 DNA: TGTGCCAGCAGCCAGGGACTCCCCCGAGGTGAGACCCAGTACTTC.

The gene calls are TRBV3-1 (or the pseudogene TRBV3-2) and TRBJ1-1; D gene unclear. V shed 4 bases and J shed 4 bases, with 13 bases lying between them. The CDR3 is made up of 14 amino acids. CDR1 LGHDT and CDR2 YNNKEL come from the germline V gene (reference sequence). The CDR3, as DNA: TGTGCCAGCAGCCCCCCAATGTCTTCCACTGAAGCTTTCTTT. Translation gives CASSPPMSSTEAFF.